This record looks at one T cell receptor (beta chain) sequence and its context. What it binds is not known. This sample was included in a study of shared clonotypes between healthy human individuals. Study-level findings and limits: The study generally estimated greater richness for naive than memory subsets. A reduction in generation probabilities was seen for non-shared clonotypes relative to those shared by all four donors. Sampling covered blood only; tissue repertoires likely differ. Several donors held about 4.6% of naive CD4 clonotypes in common.

Libraries were prepared by immunoSEQ multiplex PCR; TCRdb keeps only in-frame clonotypes and omits some of them. Here the sample spans approximately 1.4 million clones, 95% to 99% being singletons. The CDR3 length is 16 residues. CDR1 MNHNS and CDR2 SASEGT come from the germline V gene. The V gene lost 1 base and the J gene lost 2 bases, with 15 bases spanning the gap. The J gene is TRBJ2-7, the V gene TRBV6-1, with D tentatively TRBD2 (6 bases). The sample consisted of naive CD4+ T cells sorted from blood. The subset: CD45RA+ positively selected. The sequence was obtained from a man aged 30 to 39 in good health. Here the CDR3 DNA reads TGTGCCAGCAGTGAAGACGGGGGTCCCATAGCCTACGAGCAGTACTTC. Residues: CASSEDGGPIAYEQYF.